What follows are 15 T cell receptor beta chains derived from one specimen sequenced in a study of T cell responses to AZD1222 COVID-19 vaccine. The data were produced by immunoSEQ multiplex PCR, yet TCRdb's version contains in-frame clones alone and is incomplete. The sample holds tens of thousands of clones, roughly 84% seen once. Sequenced material: peripheral blood, taken on day 0 of AZD1222 vaccination. The source is an adult in good health.

V and J are TRBV4-3 and TRBJ1-6; no reliable D call. With 2 bases removed from V and 0 bases from J, the gap between germline ends came to 8 bases. The CDR3 is 16 residues long. Per germline, CDR1 LGHNA and CDR2 YSLEER. This CDR3 reads CASSQLTYSYNSPLHF. The CDR3, as DNA: TGCGCCAGCAGCCAACTGACATACTCCTATAATTCACCCCTCCACTTT.

V is TRBV18 and J is TRBJ1-3; D ambiguous. V gave up 2 bases and J gave up 3 bases, with 8 bases separating them. CDR1 is KGHSH and CDR2 is LQKENI in the germline V gene. The CDR3 length is 14 residues. CDR3 residues: CASSPIEGGNTIYF. The CDR3 DNA sequence: TGTGCCAGCTCACCAATAGAAGGTGGAAACACCATATATTTT.

This clone occurred a few times. The chain uses TRBV3-1 (or the pseudogene TRBV3-2) and TRBJ1-2; the match to TRBD1 covers 9 bases. Germline V gives CDR1 LGHDT, CDR2 YNNKEL (reference sequence). Unmatched junction bases numbered 6, after V lost 2 bases and J lost 5 bases. The CDR3 contains 15 residues. The CDR3 DNA reads as TGTGCCAGCAGCCAATCCCGGACAGGGGAATATGGCTACACCTTC. It translates to CASSQSRTGEYGYTF.

This clone occurred a few times. The CDR3 here is CASSRAQGRDTGELFF. CDR3 sequence (DNA): TGTGCCAGCAGCCGAGCGCAGGGGCGAGACACCGGGGAGCTGTTTTTT. The chain has TRBV11-2 and TRBJ2-2, with TRBD1 as a possible D gene (6 bases). V was cut by 5 bases and J by 3 bases, with 16 bases left in between. CDR1 SGHAT and CDR2 FQNNGV come from the germline V gene. The CDR3 is 16 residues long.

The chain has TRBV4-3 and TRBJ2-7; 8 nucleotides line up with TRBD1. V dropped 4 bases and J dropped 0; count of bases not matched to a gene: 5. The germline CDR1 and CDR2 sequences are LGHNA and YSLEER. CDR3 size: 15 residues. For the CDR3, the DNA is TGCGCCAGCAGCCCCGGACAGGGAAGCTCCTACGAGCAGTACTTC. Protein product: CASSPGQGSSYEQYF.

CDR3 sequence: CASSEFQGSGQPQHF. CDR3 bases: TGTGCCAGCAGTGAGTTTCAGGGGAGCGGTCAGCCCCAGCATTTT. The chain links TRBV6-4 to TRBJ1-5, with a possible D match to TRBD1 (6 bases). The V gene's germline CDR1 is MRHNA and CDR2 SNTAGT. This CDR3 is 15 amino acids long. Trimming stripped 3 bases from V and 6 bases from J, with 15 bases between.

The genes are TRBV28 and TRBJ2-5; D uncertain. Germline-derived CDR1 and CDR2 are MDHEN and SYDVKM. The CDR3 sequence is 9 residues long. The V end was cut by 8 bases, the J end by 8 bases, with 6 bases between. The CDR3 loop is CASGRTQYF. CDR3 sequence (DNA): TGTGCCAGCGGACGAACCCAGTACTTC. Based on the CDR3 plus reference TRBV28 and TRBJ2-5, the full variable domain is DVKVTQSSRYLVKRTGEKVFLECVQDMDHENMFWYRQDPGLGLRLIYFSYDVKMKEKGDIPEGYSVSREKKERFSLILESASTNQTSMYLCASGRTQYFGPGTRLLVL.

The V call is TRBV5-1, the J call TRBJ1-3; TRBD1 matches at 7 bases. Germline values: CDR1 SGHRS, CDR2 YFSETQ. This CDR3 region has 15 residues. The V segment lost 4 bases and the J segment 0 bases; nucleotides outside the gene matches: 4. CDR3: CASSATGDSGNTIYF. CDR3 nucleotides: TGCGCCAGCAGCGCCACAGGGGACTCTGGAAACACCATATATTTT.

V and J are TRBV27 and TRBJ2-7, with D perhaps matching TRBD1 or TRBD2 (5 bases each). The CDR3 consists of 14 residues. The V end lost 5 bases, the J end lost 2 bases, and 13 bases lay between the germline ends. CDR1 MNHEY and CDR2 SMNVEV come from the germline V gene (reference sequence). In DNA form, the CDR3 reads TGTGCCAGCAGTCCGGAGCGAGGGGCCTACGAGCAGTACTTC. Its translation: CASSPERGAYEQYF.

This chain uses TRBV7-9 with TRBJ1-1; D not resolved. Per the germline V gene, CDR1 is SEHNR and CDR2 is FQNEAQ (reference sequence). This CDR3 comprises 12 residues. V shed 1 base and J shed 5 bases, with 5 bases lying between them. The CDR3 region is CASSLGITEAFF. The CDR3 DNA is TGTGCCAGCAGCTTAGGGATTACTGAAGCTTTCTTT.

The chain has TRBV5-4 and TRBJ2-5, with a tentative D call TRBD2 (6 bases). The CDR3 length is 14 residues. CDR1 and CDR2 (germline): SGHNT, YYREEE (reference sequence). V was cut by 3 bases and J by 2 bases, with 11 bases left in between. CDR3 region: CASSWPGSQETQYF. In nucleotides, the CDR3 is TGTGCCAGCAGCTGGCCCGGGAGTCAAGAGACCCAGTACTTC.

V is TRBV15 and J is TRBJ1-4; D is possibly TRBD1 (5 bases). Trimming cost V 4 bases and J 10 bases, with 10 bases left between them. The CDR3 runs to 12 residues. The germline gives CDR1 LNHNV, CDR2 YYDKDF (reference sequence). CDR3 sequence: CATSTRGRKLFF. The CDR3 bases are TGTGCCACCAGCACCCGGGGCAGAAAACTGTTTTTT.

The CDR3 spells CASSLDGDSGNTIYF. The CDR3 DNA is TGCGCCAGCAGCTTGGACGGTGACTCTGGAAACACCATATATTTT. The chain recombines TRBV5-1 with TRBJ1-3; D is ambiguous. Germline values: CDR1 SGHRS, CDR2 YFSETQ. Trimming pared 0 bases from V and 0 bases from J, leaving 7 bases between. The CDR3 covers 15 residues.

The V and J genes are TRBV5-1 and TRBJ1-2; perhaps TRBD1 as D (6 bases). Trimming took off 6 bases at V and 2 bases at J, with 14 bases between the two ends. The length of the CDR3 is 14 residues. Germline lookup yields CDR1 SGHRS and CDR2 YFSETQ. CDR3 coding DNA: TGCGCCAGCACCACAGGGTCAGTAAACTATGGCTACACCTTC. The encoded protein is CASTTGSVNYGYTF.

This sequence joins TRBV4-3 and TRBJ2-7, with D maybe TRBD1 (5 bases). V was clipped by 0 bases and J by 3 bases, with 18 bases between them. Germline V gives CDR1 LGHNA, CDR2 YSLEER. The CDR3 totals 17 residues. The CDR3 protein is CASSQDYRRRQNYEQYF. The CDR3 region has the DNA TGCGCCAGCAGCCAAGATTACAGGAGACGGCAAAACTACGAGCAGTACTTC.